This TCR beta chain was identified in a study of identical twins. General study findings and limits: Where beta out-of-frame sequences were concerned, excess twin sharing was weaker. Researchers caution that invariant MAIT and iNKT cells could partly confound zero-insertion analyses.

TCRdb ran MiXCR on the 5' RACE reads and lists one entry per CDR3 protein. The data show fewer than 650,000 distinct CDR3 sequences, more than 9% seen once. Worth noting for this clonotype: Its antigen is not known.

This sample also appeared in a second study, on yellow fever vaccine responses in identical twins. From that second work: Twins' T cell vaccine responses reportedly looked partly convergent, partly personalized.

The sequence was collected from a woman between 18 and 30 years old in good health. Sequencing used PBMCs.

CDR3 amino acids: CSARSHGTYEQYF. The CDR3 DNA reads as TGCAGTGCTAGATCCCATGGGACCTACGAGCAGTACTTC. This chain uses TRBV20-1 with TRBJ2-7; D is unclear. Trimming took 2 bases from V and 2 from J, leaving 10 bases between them. The germline V gene has CDR1 DFQATT and CDR2 SNEGSKA (reference sequence). This CDR3 is built from 13 residues.